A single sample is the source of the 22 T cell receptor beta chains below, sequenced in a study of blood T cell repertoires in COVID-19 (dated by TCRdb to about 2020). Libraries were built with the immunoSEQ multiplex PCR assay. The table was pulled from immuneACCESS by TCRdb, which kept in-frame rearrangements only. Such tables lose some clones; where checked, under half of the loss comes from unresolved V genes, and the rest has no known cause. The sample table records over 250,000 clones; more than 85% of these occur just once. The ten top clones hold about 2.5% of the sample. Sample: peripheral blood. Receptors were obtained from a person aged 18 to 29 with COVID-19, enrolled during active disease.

For the CDR3, the DNA is TGCGCCAGCAGCCAACAGGGGGCGAACACCGGGGAGCTGTTTTTT. Translation: CASSQQGANTGELFF. This chain uses TRBV5-1 with TRBJ2-2; 8 bases align to TRBD1. Germline lookup yields CDR1 SGHRS and CDR2 YFSETQ. The CDR3 has 15 residues. The junction had 2 bases not matched to a gene; V was cut back by 4 bases and J by 0 bases.

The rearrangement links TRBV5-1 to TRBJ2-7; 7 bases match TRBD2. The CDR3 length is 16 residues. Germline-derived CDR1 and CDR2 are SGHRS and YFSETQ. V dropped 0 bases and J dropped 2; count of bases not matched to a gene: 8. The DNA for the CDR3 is TGCGCCAGCAGCTTGGGGTTAGCGGGCCCCGCCTACGAGCAGTACTTC. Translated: CASSLGLAGPAYEQYF.

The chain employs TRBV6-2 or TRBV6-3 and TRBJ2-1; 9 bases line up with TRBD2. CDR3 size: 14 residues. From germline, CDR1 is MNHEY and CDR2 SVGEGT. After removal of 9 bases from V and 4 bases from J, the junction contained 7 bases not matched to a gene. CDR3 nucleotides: TGTGCCAGTAGTCGACTAGCGGATTACAATGAGCAGTTCTTC. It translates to CASSRLADYNEQFF.

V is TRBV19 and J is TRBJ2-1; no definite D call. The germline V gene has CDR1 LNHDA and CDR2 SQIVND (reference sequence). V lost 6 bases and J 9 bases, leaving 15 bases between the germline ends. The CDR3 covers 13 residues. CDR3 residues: CASRRLELTEQFF. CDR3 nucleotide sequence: TGTGCCAGTAGGCGATTAGAGCTCACTGAGCAGTTCTTC. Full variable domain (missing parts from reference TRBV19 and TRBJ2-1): DGGITQSPKYLFRKEGQNVTLSCEQNLNHDAMYWYRQDPGQGLRLIYYSQIVNDFQKGDIAEGYSVSREKKESFPLTVTSAQKNPTAFYLCASRRLELTEQFFGPGTRLTVL.

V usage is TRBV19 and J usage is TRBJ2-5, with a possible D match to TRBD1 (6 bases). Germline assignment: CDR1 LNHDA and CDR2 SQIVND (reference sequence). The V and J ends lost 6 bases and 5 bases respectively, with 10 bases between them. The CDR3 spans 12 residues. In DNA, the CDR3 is TGTGCCAGTAGCCAAAGGGGGGAGACCCAGTACTTC. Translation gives CASSQRGETQYF.

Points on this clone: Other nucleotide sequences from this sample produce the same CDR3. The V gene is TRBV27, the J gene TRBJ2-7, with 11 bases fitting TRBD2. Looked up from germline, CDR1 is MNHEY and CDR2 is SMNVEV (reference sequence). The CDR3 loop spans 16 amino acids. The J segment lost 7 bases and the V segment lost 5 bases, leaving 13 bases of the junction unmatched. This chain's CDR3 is CASSAYTSGSGYEQYF. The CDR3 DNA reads TGTGCCAGCAGTGCATATACTAGCGGGAGTGGGTATGAGCAGTACTTC.

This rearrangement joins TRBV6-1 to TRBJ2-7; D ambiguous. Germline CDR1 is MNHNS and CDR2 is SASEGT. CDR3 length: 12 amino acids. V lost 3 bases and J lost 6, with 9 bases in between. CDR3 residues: CASSDRYFEQYF. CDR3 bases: TGTGCCAGCAGTGATCGGTACTTCGAGCAGTACTTC.

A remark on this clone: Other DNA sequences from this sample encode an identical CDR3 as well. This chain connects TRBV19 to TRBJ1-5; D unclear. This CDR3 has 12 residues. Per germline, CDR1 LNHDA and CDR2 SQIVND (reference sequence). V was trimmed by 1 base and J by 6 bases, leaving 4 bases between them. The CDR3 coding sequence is TGTGCCAGTAGTATAGGAGGTCAGCCCCAGCATTTT. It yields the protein CASSIGGQPQHF.

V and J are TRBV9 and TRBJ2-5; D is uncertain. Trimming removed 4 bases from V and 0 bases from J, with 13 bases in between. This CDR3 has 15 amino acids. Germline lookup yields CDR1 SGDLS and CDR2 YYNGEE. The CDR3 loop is CASSPPGWYQETQYF. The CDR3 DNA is TGTGCCAGCAGCCCACCCGGGTGGTACCAAGAGACCCAGTACTTC.

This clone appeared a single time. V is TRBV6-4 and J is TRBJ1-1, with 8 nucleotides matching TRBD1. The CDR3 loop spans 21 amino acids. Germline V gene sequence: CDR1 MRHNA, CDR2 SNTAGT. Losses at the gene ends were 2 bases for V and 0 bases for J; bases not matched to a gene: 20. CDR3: CASSDPGQVPFGGGMNTEAFF. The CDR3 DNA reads TGTGCCAGCAGTGACCCGGGACAGGTCCCCTTTGGTGGGGGGATGAACACTGAAGCTTTCTTT.

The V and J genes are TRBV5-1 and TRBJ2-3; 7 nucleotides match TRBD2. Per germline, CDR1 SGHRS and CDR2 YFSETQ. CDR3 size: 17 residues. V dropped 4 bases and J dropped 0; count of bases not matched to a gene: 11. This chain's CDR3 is CASSPGRGFLSTDTQYF. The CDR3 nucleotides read TGCGCCAGCAGCCCGGGGAGGGGATTCCTAAGCACAGATACGCAGTATTTT.

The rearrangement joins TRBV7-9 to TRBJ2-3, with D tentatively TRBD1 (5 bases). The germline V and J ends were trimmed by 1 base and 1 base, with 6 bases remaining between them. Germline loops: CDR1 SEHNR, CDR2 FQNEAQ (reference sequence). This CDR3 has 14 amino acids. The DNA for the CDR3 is TGTGCCAGCAGCTTAGTAGGGGGCACAGATACGCAGTATTTT. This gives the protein CASSLVGGTDTQYF.

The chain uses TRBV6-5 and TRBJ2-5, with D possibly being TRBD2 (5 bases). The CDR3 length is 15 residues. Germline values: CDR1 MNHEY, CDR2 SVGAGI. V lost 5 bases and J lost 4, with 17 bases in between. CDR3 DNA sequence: TGTGCCAGCAGTCCCAATAGCGTACAAAGAGAGACCCAGTACTTC. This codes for CASSPNSVQRETQYF.

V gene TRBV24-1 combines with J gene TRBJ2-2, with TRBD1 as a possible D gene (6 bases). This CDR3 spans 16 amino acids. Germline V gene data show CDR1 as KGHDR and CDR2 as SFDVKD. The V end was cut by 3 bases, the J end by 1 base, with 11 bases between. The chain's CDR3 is CATSDNTGRNTGELFF. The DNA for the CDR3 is TGTGCCACCAGTGATAATACAGGGAGGAACACCGGGGAGCTGTTTTTT.

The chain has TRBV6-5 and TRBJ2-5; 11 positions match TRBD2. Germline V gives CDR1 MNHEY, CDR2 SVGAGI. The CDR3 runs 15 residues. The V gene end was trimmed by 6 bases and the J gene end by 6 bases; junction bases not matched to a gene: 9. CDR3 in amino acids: CASSRLAGLMKTQYF. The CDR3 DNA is TGTGCCAGCAGCCGACTAGCGGGACTCATGAAGACCCAGTACTTC.

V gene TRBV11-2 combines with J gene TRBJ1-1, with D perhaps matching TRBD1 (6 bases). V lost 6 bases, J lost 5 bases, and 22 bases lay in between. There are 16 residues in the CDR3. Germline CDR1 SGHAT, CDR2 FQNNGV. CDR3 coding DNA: TGTGCCAGCAGGCCGACCGGGAACAGGGATCAAACTGAAGCTTTCTTT. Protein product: CASRPTGNRDQTEAFF.

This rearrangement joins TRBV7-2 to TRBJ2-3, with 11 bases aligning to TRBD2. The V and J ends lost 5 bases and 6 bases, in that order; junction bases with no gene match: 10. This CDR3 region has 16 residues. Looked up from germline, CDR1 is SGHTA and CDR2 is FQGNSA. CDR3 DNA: TGTGCCAGCAGCCCCGTACTAGCGGGAGTATCGGATACGCAGTATTTT. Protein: CASSPVLAGVSDTQYF.

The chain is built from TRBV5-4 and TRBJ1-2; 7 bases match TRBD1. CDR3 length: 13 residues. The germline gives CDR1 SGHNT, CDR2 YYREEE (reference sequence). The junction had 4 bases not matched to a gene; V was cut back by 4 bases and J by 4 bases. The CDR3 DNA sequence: TGTGCCAGCAGCCAGGACAGGCTCTATGGCTACACCTTC. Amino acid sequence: CASSQDRLYGYTF.

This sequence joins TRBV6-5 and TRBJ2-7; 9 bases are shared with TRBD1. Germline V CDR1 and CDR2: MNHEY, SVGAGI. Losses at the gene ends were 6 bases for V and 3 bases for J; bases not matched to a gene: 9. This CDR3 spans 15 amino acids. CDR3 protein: CASRTPGQGYYEQYF. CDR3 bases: TGTGCCAGCAGGACACCGGGACAGGGATACTACGAGCAGTACTTC.

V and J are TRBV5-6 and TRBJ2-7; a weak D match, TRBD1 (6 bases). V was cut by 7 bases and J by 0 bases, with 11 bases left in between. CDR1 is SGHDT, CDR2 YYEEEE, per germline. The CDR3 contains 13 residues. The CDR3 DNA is TGTGCCAGCGCCCGGGACATCTCCTACGAGCAGTACTTC. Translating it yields CASARDISYEQYF.

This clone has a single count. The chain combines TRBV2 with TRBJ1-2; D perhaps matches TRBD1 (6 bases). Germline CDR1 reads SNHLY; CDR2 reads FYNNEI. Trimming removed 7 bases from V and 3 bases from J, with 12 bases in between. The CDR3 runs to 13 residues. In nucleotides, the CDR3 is TGTGCCAGCATGGGGGGGCAGGACTATGGCTACACCTTC. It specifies CASMGGQDYGYTF. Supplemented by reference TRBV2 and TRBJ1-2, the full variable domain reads EPEVTQTPSHQVTQMGQEVILRCVPISNHLYFYWYRQILGQKVEFLVSFYNNEISEKSEIFDDQFSVERPDGSNFTLKIRSTKLEDSAMYFCASMGGQDYGYTFGSGTRLTVV.

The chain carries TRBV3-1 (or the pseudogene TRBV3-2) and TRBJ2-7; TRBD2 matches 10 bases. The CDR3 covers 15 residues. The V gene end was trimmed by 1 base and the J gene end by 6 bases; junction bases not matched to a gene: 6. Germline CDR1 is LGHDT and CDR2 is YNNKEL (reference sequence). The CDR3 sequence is CASSQVPASGGEQYF. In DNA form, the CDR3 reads TGTGCCAGCAGCCAAGTACCGGCTAGCGGGGGCGAGCAGTACTTC.